A selection of T cell receptor beta chains follows, all from one sample in a study of blood T cells in healthy people across ages. MiXCR was run by TCRdb on the 5' RACE reads, yielding one entry per CDR3 protein. The sample consists of 750,000 or so distinct CDR3 sequences, more than 20% of them appearing once. The data were also submitted as part of a second study, on T cells of mothers and their children.

The material sequenced was blood. These receptors were collected from a boy aged 10-17 years in good health. Each CDR3 is given with its conserved first and last residue. A D gene is named only where the DNA matches it firmly. A clone size is listed for some rows: how often the clone was seen (once, few, many), or a class if it is expanded.

v_call	d_call	j_call	clone_size	cdr3_aa	cdr3_nt
TRBV29-1	NA	TRBJ2-7	few	CSVDWDGNYEQYF	TGCAGCGTTGATTGGGACGGGAACTACGAGCAGTACTTC
TRBV6-1	TRBD2	TRBJ2-5	NA	CGVWGSSGKETQYF	TGTGGGGTTTGGGGCTCTAGCGGGAAAGAGACCCAGTACTTC
TRBV28	NA	TRBJ2-1	few	CASSLLPPDPEQFF	TGTGCCAGCAGTTTACTTCCACCGGATCCTGAGCAGTTCTTC
TRBV29-1	NA	TRBJ2-5	many	CSVEDGTEETQYF	TGCAGCGTTGAAGATGGGACCGAAGAGACCCAGTACTTC
TRBV4-1	TRBD2	TRBJ2-1	few	CASSQDGAGDEQFF	TGCGCCAGCAGCCAAGATGGGGCGGGGGATGAGCAGTTCTTC
TRBV11-2	NA	TRBJ2-6	few	CASSMRTRYISPGANVLTF	TGTGCCAGCAGCATGCGAACTAGATATATATCACCTGGGGCCAACGTCCTGACTTTC
TRBV7-2	NA	TRBJ2-1	few	CASSMTSHNEQFF	TGTGCCAGCAGCATGACTAGTCACAATGAGCAGTTCTTC
TRBV2	TRBD1	TRBJ1-2	NA	CASSNTGGFYYGYTF	TGTGCCAGCAGCAACACAGGGGGCTTTTACTATGGCTACACCTTC
TRBV27	TRBD2	TRBJ2-3	few	CASLPLAGESYTQYF	TGTGCCAGCCTACCACTAGCGGGAGAATCATATACGCAGTATTTT
TRBV5-6	TRBD1	TRBJ1-6	few	CASSSGTGDPLHF	TGTGCCAGCAGCTCTGGGACAGGGGACCCCCTCCACTTT
TRBV2	NA	TRBJ2-1	NA	CALALAVYNEQFF	TGTGCCCTCGCCTTGGCGGTGTACAATGAGCAGTTCTTC
TRBV7-2	NA	TRBJ2-2	few	CASSSWGGELFF	TGTGCCAGCAGCTCCTGGGGCGGGGAGCTGTTTTTT
TRBV10-3	TRBD2	TRBJ2-5	NA	CAISESGLAATYQETQYF	TGTGCCATCAGTGAGTCGGGACTAGCGGCAACTTACCAAGAGACCCAGTACTTC
TRBV7-9	TRBD1	TRBJ2-1	few	CASSWPDRVHEQFF	TGTGCCAGCAGCTGGCCGGACAGGGTCCATGAGCAGTTCTTC
TRBV5-6	NA	TRBJ1-1	few	CASQGYTEAFF	TGTGCCAGTCAGGGCTACACTGAAGCTTTCTTT
TRBV12-3/TRBV12-4	TRBD1	TRBJ1-5	NA	CASSLRGQYSNQPQHF	TGTGCCAGCAGTTTAAGGGGACAGTATAGCAATCAGCCCCAGCATTTT
TRBV4-1	TRBD1	TRBJ2-1	few	CASSQEIAGQGPGDEQFF	TGCGCCAGCAGCCAAGAGATAGCTGGACAGGGGCCCGGGGATGAGCAGTTCTTC
TRBV7-2	TRBD2	TRBJ2-5	many	CASSLGSSSGPIYF	TGTGCCAGCAGCTTAGGGAGCTCTAGCGGCCCAATTTACTTC
TRBV7-3	NA	TRBJ1-2	NA	CASSFGQKVNNYGYTF	TGTGCCAGCAGCTTCGGACAGAAAGTAAATAACTATGGCTACACCTTC
TRBV25-1	NA	TRBJ1-2	few	CASSGPRQATSQNFYGYTF	TGTGCCAGCAGTGGGCCGAGACAGGCAACATCTCAGAACTTTTATGGCTACACCTTC
TRBV24-1	NA	TRBJ2-7	NA	CATAPRTSGQYF	TGTGCCACCGCCCCCCGGACCTCAGGACAGTACTTC
TRBV7-3	TRBD2	TRBJ2-7	NA	CASSYGGRGYEQYF	TGTGCCAGCAGCTACGGCGGGAGAGGCTACGAGCAGTACTTC
TRBV12-5	TRBD1	TRBJ1-1	few	CASVINRDRDADTEAFF	TGTGCTAGTGTCATTAACCGGGACAGGGATGCTGACACTGAAGCTTTCTTT
TRBV7-2	TRBD2	TRBJ2-3	many	CASTLAGGEDTQYF	TGTGCCAGCACCTTAGCGGGGGGGGAAGATACGCAGTATTTT
TRBV28	NA	TRBJ1-1	NA	CASSSVPRAGNTEAFF	TGTGCCAGCAGTTCCGTCCCCAGGGCAGGAAACACTGAAGCTTTCTTT
TRBV11-3	NA	TRBJ2-1	NA	CASSLDLPMAGAGHDEQFF	TGTGCCAGCAGCTTAGATCTCCCGATGGCGGGGGCCGGGCACGATGAGCAGTTCTTC
TRBV7-8	NA	TRBJ2-7	few	CASSTDSFGEQYF	TGTGCCAGCAGCACGGACAGTTTCGGCGAGCAGTACTTC
TRBV29-1	NA	TRBJ2-5	NA	CSGKGGGYETQYF	TGCAGCGGCAAGGGGGGGGGCTATGAGACCCAGTACTTC
TRBV21-1	NA	TRBJ2-4	NA	CASSKERTSYKNIQYF	TGTGCCAGCAGCAAAGAGCGGACATCCTACAAAAACATTCAGTACTTC
TRBV12-3/TRBV12-4	NA	TRBJ1-2	few	CASSFWGMYGYTF	TGTGCCAGCAGTTTCTGGGGGATGTATGGCTACACCTTC
TRBV20-1	NA	TRBJ2-1	NA	CSARPREYEQFF	TGCAGTGCTAGACCCAGAGAGTATGAGCAGTTCTTC
TRBV6-6	TRBD2	TRBJ2-1	once	CASSYGSGGGYNEQFF	TGTGCCAGCAGTTACGGAAGCGGGGGCGGCTACAATGAGCAGTTCTTC
TRBV12-3/TRBV12-4	TRBD1	TRBJ1-2	few	CASSAPPGQGGGYTF	TGTGCCAGCAGCGCACCTCCCGGACAGGGCGGAGGCTACACCTTC
TRBV28	TRBD2	TRBJ2-5	few	CASSFLAGGTQETQYF	TGTGCCAGCAGTTTCTTGGCGGGAGGAACCCAAGAGACCCAGTACTTC
TRBV10-1	NA	TRBJ2-1	NA	CASSESNGRQEQFF	TGCGCCAGCAGTGAGTCGAATGGCAGACAAGAGCAGTTCTTC
TRBV6-4	NA	TRBJ1-5	NA	CTSSETTDSNQPQHF	TGTACCAGCAGTGAAACGACCGATAGCAATCAGCCCCAGCATTTT
TRBV11-3	NA	TRBJ2-3	NA	CASSPAPSTDTQYF	TGTGCCAGCAGCCCCGCACCTAGCACAGATACGCAGTATTTT
TRBV7-2	NA	TRBJ1-2	few	CASSFDRYGYTF	TGTGCCAGCAGCTTCGACCGCTATGGCTACACCTTC
TRBV6-5	TRBD2	TRBJ2-7	NA	CASSNPGTSVYEQYF	TGTGCCAGCAGTAACCCCGGGACTAGCGTTTACGAGCAGTACTTC
TRBV27	NA	TRBJ2-1	few	CASSLRSYGPYNEQFF	TGTGCCAGCAGTTTAAGGTCGTACGGGCCCTACAATGAGCAGTTCTTC
TRBV7-2	NA	TRBJ1-6	few	CASSQWDLGNSPLHF	TGTGCCAGCAGCCAGTGGGACCTGGGGAATTCACCCCTCCACTTT
TRBV7-2	NA	TRBJ1-2	NA	CASSPFSLRGYTF	TGTGCCAGCAGCCCATTCAGCCTTCGAGGCTACACCTTC
TRBV29-1	TRBD2	TRBJ2-5	few	CSVDQAGVGETQYF	TGCAGCGTCGATCAAGCGGGAGTTGGAGAGACCCAGTACTTC
TRBV5-1	TRBD2	TRBJ2-7	few	CASSSWGGGLASYEQYF	TGCGCCAGCAGCTCCTGGGGCGGGGGACTCGCTTCCTACGAGCAGTACTTC
TRBV20-1	NA	TRBJ2-3	once	CSANRDFRGVTDTQYF	TGCAGTGCTAACCGAGACTTCAGGGGAGTCACAGATACGCAGTATTTT
TRBV5-4	TRBD2	TRBJ2-1	NA	CASSLPGLALEQFF	TGTGCCAGCAGCTTACCGGGACTAGCGCTTGAGCAGTTCTTC
TRBV7-9	NA	TRBJ2-5	NA	CASSLAYPGRETQYF	TGTGCCAGCAGCTTAGCATACCCAGGGAGAGAGACCCAGTACTTC
TRBV2	TRBD1	TRBJ2-1	few	CASKSTGVHNEQFF	TGTGCCAGCAAGTCTACAGGGGTACACAATGAGCAGTTCTTC
TRBV2	TRBD1	TRBJ2-1	NA	CASRTGFIKEQFF	TGTGCCAGCCGGACAGGGTTTATAAAAGAGCAGTTCTTC
TRBV15	NA	TRBJ1-1	NA	CATSRDPYRQIPTDTEAFF	TGTGCCACCAGCAGAGATCCTTATAGACAGATCCCGACCGACACTGAAGCTTTCTTT
TRBV7-9	NA	TRBJ1-2	few	CASSLVVGDYGYTF	TGTGCCAGCAGCTTAGTCGTAGGGGATTATGGCTACACCTTC
TRBV12-3/TRBV12-4	NA	TRBJ1-3	NA	CASSFGGPIYF	TGCGCCAGCAGTTTCGGGGGTCCCATATATTTT